Below, 27 T cell receptor beta chains from the same sample are listed, as sequenced in a study of regulatory T cells in long-lasting Graves disease. Sequencing libraries for TCR beta were prepared with iRepertoire HTBI primers and Arm-PCR of CDR3 regions. TCRdb itself ran the multiplex PCR reads through MiXCR, one entry per CDR3 protein. The sample includes around 500,000 distinct CDR3 sequences, about 13% of them seen just once. Time point in this sample: newly diagnosed GD, antithyroid drugs for less than 3 months. TCR sequences were obtained from RNA taken from PBMCs. These data are also associated with another study on T cells in Graves' hyperthyroidism and ophthalmopathy.

Sequences were derived from peripheral blood mononuclear cells (PBMCs), sampled at new diagnosis, from a patient treated with antithyroid drugs. The receptors were sampled from a man aged 30 to 45 with Graves disease.

This clonotype appeared many times. The gene calls are TRBV7-8 and TRBJ2-7; D may correspond to TRBD1 or TRBD2 (5 bases each). CDR3 length: 14 amino acids. Germline lookup yields CDR1 SGHVS and CDR2 FQNEAQ. Trimming cost V 7 bases and J 4 bases, with 17 bases left between them. CDR3 DNA: TGTGCCAGCAACGAACGGGGCTTGATGTACGAGCAGTACTTC. It translates to CASNERGLMYEQYF.

Many counts were recorded for this clonotype. The J gene is TRBJ1-4, the V gene TRBV11-3; no definite D call. Germline V gene lookup returns CDR1 SGHNT and CDR2 YENEEA. This CDR3 has 17 residues. V lost 0 bases, J lost 2 bases, and 13 bases lay in between. The DNA of the CDR3 is TGTGCCAGCAGCTTAGATTTGCCCGGGCCGACTAATGAAAAACTGTTTTTT. It codes for CASSLDLPGPTNEKLFF.

In its sample, this clonotype was seen many times. The genes are TRBV18 and TRBJ1-1; 10 positions agree with TRBD1. This CDR3 is built from 13 residues. Germline V CDR1 and CDR2: KGHSH, LQKENI. V gave up 8 bases and J gave up 6 bases; unmatched junction bases: 6. This chain's CDR3 is CASAGQGIAEAFF. The CDR3 DNA is TGTGCCAGCGCGGGACAGGGGATCGCTGAAGCTTTCTTT.

This clonotype was seen more than once but under ten times. The chain employs TRBV28 and TRBJ2-7; 8 nucleotides line up with TRBD2. This CDR3 is built from 15 residues. Germline lookup yields CDR1 MDHEN and CDR2 SYDVKM. V dropped 3 bases and J dropped 4; count of bases not matched to a gene: 8. CDR3 amino acids: CASSFSGGRGYEQYF. DNA for the CDR3: TGTGCCAGCAGTTTTTCGGGGGGGCGTGGATACGAGCAGTACTTC.

This clonotype was seen a handful of times. This chain connects TRBV4-2 to TRBJ1-1; no firm D call. CDR3 size: 15 residues. CDR1 and CDR2 (germline): LGHNA, YNFKEQ. Trimming cost V 4 bases and J 5 bases, with 17 bases left between them. CDR3 nucleotides: TGTGCCAGCAGCCCGGGCGGCAGAATGGTTACTGAAGCTTTCTTT. It is translated as CASSPGGRMVTEAFF.

Ten or more counts support this clonotype. V gene TRBV27 combines with J gene TRBJ1-5; TRBD1 agrees at 7 bases. V gave up 6 bases and J gave up 3 bases; unmatched junction bases: 8. Germline V gives CDR1 MNHEY, CDR2 SMNVEV (reference sequence). The CDR3 loop spans 15 amino acids. The CDR3 nucleotides read TGTGCCAGCAGAGTTGGGACAGCACTCAATCAGCCCCAGCATTTT. It translates to CASRVGTALNQPQHF.

Many counts were recorded for this clonotype. The chain carries TRBV12-3 or TRBV12-4 and TRBJ2-1, with D unresolved. V gave up 1 base and J gave up 0 bases, with 7 bases separating them. The CDR3 has 15 residues. The CDR3 bases are TGTGCCAGCAGTTTAGAGGCGTACTCCTACAATGAGCAGTTCTTC. Protein sequence: CASSLEAYSYNEQFF.

This clonotype was detected many times. This chain joins TRBV2 and TRBJ2-1; D is uncertain. The CDR3 totals 12 residues. The germline V gene has CDR1 SNHLY and CDR2 FYNNEI. V gave up 4 bases and J gave up 5 bases, with 6 bases separating them. The CDR3 reads CASSVLDNEQFF. The CDR3 DNA reads as TGTGCCAGCAGTGTGCTCGACAATGAGCAGTTCTTC.

This rearrangement joins TRBV6-1 to TRBJ2-7, with a tentative D call TRBD2 (6 bases). The CDR3 consists of 11 residues. V lost 7 bases and J 7 bases, leaving 11 bases between the germline ends. Germline-derived CDR1 and CDR2 are MNHNS and SASEGT. CDR3: CASTRGREQYF. The DNA of the CDR3 is TGTGCCAGCACCCGAGGGAGGGAGCAGTACTTC.

Comment on this clonotype: The junction and the germline gene differ at one end; a read error may be behind it. The rearrangement uses TRBV3-1 and TRBJ2-4; possible D gene TRBD1, 5 bases. The CDR3 covers 18 residues. CDR1 and CDR2 (germline): LGHDT, YNNKEL (reference sequence). The CDR3 nucleotides read TGTGCCAGCAGCAAAGACCTACAGGCCCCTCTAGCCAAAAACATTCAGTACTTC. This gives the protein CASSKDLQAPLAKNIQYF. Complete variable domain (other parts from reference TRBV3-1 and TRBJ2-4): DTAVSQTPKYLVTQMGNDKSIKCEQNLGHDTMYWYKQDSKKFLKIMFSYNNKELIINETVPNRFSPKSPDKAHLNLHINSLELGDSAVYFCASSKDLQAPLAKNIQYFGAGTRLSVL.

This clonotype was seen ten or more times. The V and J genes are TRBV10-3 and TRBJ2-1; no firm D call. CDR1 is ENHRY and CDR2 is SYGVKD in the germline V gene. This CDR3 contains 14 residues. V shed 2 bases and J shed 2 bases, with 7 bases lying between them. The CDR3 region has the DNA TGTGCCATCAGTGAGGTGGGGACCTACAATGAGCAGTTCTTC. The encoded protein is CAISEVGTYNEQFF.

This clonotype was recorded many times. The rearrangement links TRBV30 to TRBJ1-3, with unresolved D. This CDR3 is 13 amino acids long. Deletions cut 2 bases from V and 2 bases from J, with 7 bases between. Germline CDR1 is GTSNPN and CDR2 is SVGIG (reference sequence). The CDR3 DNA reads as TGTGCCTGGAGTCCCCTCCCTGGAAACACCATATATTTT. Translated, it gives CAWSPLPGNTIYF.

There are many counts of this clonotype. V and J are TRBV7-9 and TRBJ2-5; TRBD2 matches at 12 bases. CDR1 is SEHNR and CDR2 is FQNEAQ in the germline V gene (reference sequence). The CDR3 has 16 residues. V shed 4 bases, J shed 2 bases, and the junction held 5 bases outside the gene matches. The CDR3 protein is CASSSPGLAGQETQYF. CDR3 in DNA: TGTGCCAGCAGCTCCCCTGGACTAGCGGGGCAAGAGACCCAGTACTTC. Drawing the rest from reference TRBV7-9 and TRBJ2-5, the complete variable domain is DTGVSQNPRHKITKRGQNVTFRCDPISEHNRLYWYRQTLGQGPEFLTYFQNEAQLEKSRLLSDRFSAERPKGSFSTLEIQRTEQGDSAMYLCASSSPGLAGQETQYFGPGTRLLVL.

A single count supports this clonotype. The J gene is TRBJ1-5, the V gene TRBV4-1; D perhaps matches TRBD1 (5 bases). This CDR3 region has 16 residues. The germline V gene encodes CDR1 MGHRA and CDR2 YSYEKL. The V gene lost 0 bases and the J gene lost 4 bases, with 13 bases spanning the gap. DNA of the CDR3: TGCGCCAGCAGCCAAGATGCCCGGGGGGGGAATCAGCCCCAGCATTTT. Its protein is CASSQDARGGNQPQHF.

This clonotype was detected ten times or more. The V and J genes are TRBV28 and TRBJ2-1; 7 positions agree with TRBD2. With V trimmed by 3 bases and J by 4 bases, 9 bases remained unmatched. CDR3 length: 16 residues. Germline V CDR1 and CDR2: MDHEN, SYDVKM. The CDR3 region is CASSFYSGPFYNEQFF. CDR3 nucleotide sequence: TGTGCCAGCAGTTTTTATAGCGGGCCCTTTTACAATGAGCAGTTCTTC.

Worth noting for this clonotype: A read error may explain this, as a much larger clone is one base away. The chain recombines TRBV5-5 with TRBJ2-3; D unresolved. The CDR3 has 17 amino acids. Germline V gene data show CDR1 as SGHKS and CDR2 as YYEKEE (reference sequence). CDR3 in amino acids: CAGSPLLPGTSTDTQYF. CDR3 in DNA: TGTGCCGGCAGCCCCCTTTTGCCGGGTACTAGCACAGATACGCAGTATTTT. The full variable domain, in which reference TRBV5-5 and TRBJ2-3 provide the parts outside the CDR3, is DAGVTQSPTHLIKTRGQQVTLRCSPISGHKSVSWYQQVLGQGPQFIFQYYEKEERGRGNFPDRFSARQFPNYSSELNVNALLLGDSALYLCAGSPLLPGTSTDTQYFGPGTRLTVL.

This clonotype has ten or more counts. The V gene is TRBV12-3 or TRBV12-4, the J gene TRBJ2-3; D is unresolved. Trimming removed 7 bases at V and 6 bases at J, with 14 bases between. The CDR3 is 13 residues long. The DNA for the CDR3 is TGTGCCAGCACCCCTTCGGTCCGGGATACGCAGTATTTT. As protein: CASTPSVRDTQYF.

The chain carries TRBV20-1 and TRBJ2-3; 7 nucleotides match TRBD2. J was trimmed by 6 bases and V by 0 bases; bases with no gene match: 21. This CDR3 has 19 residues. Per germline, CDR1 DFQATT and CDR2 SNEGSKA (reference sequence). CDR3 residues: CSARDFPPLAEITKDTQYF. In DNA form, the CDR3 reads TGCAGTGCTAGAGATTTCCCCCCTCTAGCGGAGATTACTAAGGATACGCAGTATTTT.

With regard to this clonotype: A much larger clone is a single base away; this may be a read error. The chain has TRBV30 and TRBJ2-5, with 10 bases fitting TRBD2. This CDR3 comprises 15 residues. Germline-derived CDR1 and CDR2 are GTSNPN and SVGIG (reference sequence). The CDR3: CAWSFLAGVGETRYF. Written as DNA, the CDR3 is TGTGCCTGGAGTTTTCTAGCGGGAGTTGGGGAGACCCGGTACTTC.

This clonotype was picked up many times. The chain's CDR3 is CASRAEAVNYGYTF. The CDR3, as DNA: TGTGCCAGCAGAGCTGAGGCCGTGAACTATGGCTACACCTTC. The chain employs TRBV12-3 or TRBV12-4 and TRBJ1-2; D is ambiguous. The CDR3 has 14 residues. Trimming cost V 6 bases and J 2 bases, with 13 bases left between them.

This clonotype was found many times. The V call is TRBV5-1, the J call TRBJ2-3; a weak D match, TRBD2 (6 bases). The CDR3 consists of 15 residues. V shed 0 bases and J shed 4 bases, with 12 bases lying between them. Germline V gives CDR1 SGHRS, CDR2 YFSETQ. CDR3 bases: TGCGCCAGCAGCTTGGTACCGGGGACTCCAGATACGCAGTATTTT. This codes for CASSLVPGTPDTQYF.

The V call is TRBV20-1, the J call TRBJ2-1; TRBD2 matches at 10 bases. The germline CDR1 and CDR2 sequences are DFQATT and SNEGSKA (reference sequence). The CDR3 is made up of 17 amino acids. Unmatched junction bases numbered 12, after V lost 6 bases and J lost 1 base. The CDR3 sequence: CSAEEASGRVSYNEQFF. CDR3 nucleotide sequence: TGCAGTGCCGAAGAAGCGAGCGGGAGGGTATCCTACAATGAGCAGTTCTTC.

Turning to this clonotype: A much larger clone lies one base from this, so it may be a read error. V usage is TRBV29-1 and J usage is TRBJ2-1; D is ambiguous. The DNA matches TRBJ2-5 better at its end, which makes the J call doubtful. Germline CDR1 SQVTM, CDR2 ANQGSEA. This CDR3 is built from 13 residues. The CDR3 DNA is TGCAGCGCTGAAGTTGCGCCAGACGAGACCCAGTACTTC. It encodes CSAEVAPDETQYF.

This clonotype was counted only a few times. Written as DNA, the CDR3 is TGTGCCAGCAGTACCGTCCCTCTAGCGGGAGAGAACACCGGGGAGCTGTTTTTT. Amino acids: CASSTVPLAGENTGELFF. The chain uses TRBV6-1 and TRBJ2-2; 10 bases fit TRBD2. This CDR3 has 18 amino acids. The V segment lost 5 bases and the J segment 1 base; nucleotides outside the gene matches: 10. Germline V CDR1 and CDR2: MNHNS, SASEGT.

This clonotype was seen more than once but under ten times. The rearrangement uses TRBV29-1 and TRBJ1-1; 8 positions agree with TRBD1. The V and J ends lost 6 bases and 5 bases, in that order; junction bases with no gene match: 14. The germline CDR1 and CDR2 sequences are SQVTM and ANQGSEA. The CDR3 spans 15 residues. CDR3 coding DNA: TGCAGCGTAGTTTCGGCCAGGGGGCGAGTTACTGAAGCTTTCTTT. Residues: CSVVSARGRVTEAFF.

There are a few counts of this clonotype. V usage is TRBV11-2 and J usage is TRBJ2-3; 11 positions agree with TRBD2. CDR1 SGHAT and CDR2 FQNNGV come from the germline V gene. The CDR3 is 16 amino acids. The ends lost 3 bases at V and 2 bases at J; junction bases unmatched: 4. In DNA form, the CDR3 reads TGTGCCAGCAGCTTGACTAGCGGGACTTTCACAGATACGCAGTATTTT. Residues: CASSLTSGTFTDTQYF.

This clonotype has a handful of counts. The J gene is TRBJ1-1, the V gene TRBV19, with unresolved D. Germline CDR1 is LNHDA and CDR2 is SQIVND (reference sequence). There are 15 residues in the CDR3. V dropped 2 bases and J dropped 10 bases, with 20 bases sitting between them. As DNA, the CDR3 is TGTGCCAGTAGTATATCTAAAGTCCCCATATTAGGAGCTTTCTTT. Its protein product is CASSISKVPILGAFF.